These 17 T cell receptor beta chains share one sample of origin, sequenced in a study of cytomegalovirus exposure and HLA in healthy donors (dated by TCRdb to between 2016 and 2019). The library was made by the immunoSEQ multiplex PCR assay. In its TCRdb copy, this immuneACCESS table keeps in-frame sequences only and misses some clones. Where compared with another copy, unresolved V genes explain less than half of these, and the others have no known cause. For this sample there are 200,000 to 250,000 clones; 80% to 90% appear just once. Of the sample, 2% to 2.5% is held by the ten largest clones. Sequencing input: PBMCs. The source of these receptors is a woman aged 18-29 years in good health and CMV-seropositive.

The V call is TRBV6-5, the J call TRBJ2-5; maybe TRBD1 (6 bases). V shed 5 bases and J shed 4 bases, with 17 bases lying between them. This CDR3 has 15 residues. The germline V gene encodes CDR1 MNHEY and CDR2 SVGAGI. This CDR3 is CASSRMIRDTETQYF. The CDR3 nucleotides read TGTGCCAGCAGTCGAATGATCCGGGACACAGAGACCCAGTACTTC.

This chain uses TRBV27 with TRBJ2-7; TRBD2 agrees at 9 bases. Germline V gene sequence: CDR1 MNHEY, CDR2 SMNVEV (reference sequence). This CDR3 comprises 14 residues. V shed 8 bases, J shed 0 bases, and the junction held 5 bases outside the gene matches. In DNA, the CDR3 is TGTGCCAGCTCTAATAGCGGGAGCTCCTACGAGCAGTACTTC. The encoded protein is CASSNSGSSYEQYF.

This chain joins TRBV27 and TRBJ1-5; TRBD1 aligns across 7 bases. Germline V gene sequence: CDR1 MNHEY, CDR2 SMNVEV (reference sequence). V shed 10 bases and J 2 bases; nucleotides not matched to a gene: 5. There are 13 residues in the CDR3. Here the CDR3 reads CATRQGGNQPQHF. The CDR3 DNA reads TGTGCCACTCGACAGGGAGGCAATCAGCCCCAGCATTTT.

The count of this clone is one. This chain's CDR3 is CASSPWDRNEKLFF. The CDR3 DNA sequence: TGTGCCAGCAGCCCCTGGGACAGGAATGAAAAACTGTTTTTT. This rearrangement joins TRBV28 to TRBJ1-4; the match to TRBD1 covers 8 bases. The CDR3 has 14 amino acids. Germline loops: CDR1 MDHEN, CDR2 SYDVKM. The V gene end was trimmed by 6 bases and the J gene end by 5 bases; junction bases not matched to a gene: 5. Full variable domain (outside the CDR3, taken from reference TRBV28 and TRBJ1-4): DVKVTQSSRYLVKRTGEKVFLECVQDMDHENMFWYRQDPGLGLRLIYFSYDVKMKEKGDIPEGYSVSREKKERFSLILESASTNQTSMYLCASSPWDRNEKLFFGSGTQLSVL.

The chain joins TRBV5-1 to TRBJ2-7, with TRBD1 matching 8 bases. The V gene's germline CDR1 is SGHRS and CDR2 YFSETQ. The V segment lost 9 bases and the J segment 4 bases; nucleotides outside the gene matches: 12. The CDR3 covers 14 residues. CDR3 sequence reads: CATRPGQDRYEQYF. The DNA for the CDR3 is TGCGCCACCCGTCCGGGACAGGATCGTTACGAGCAGTACTTC.

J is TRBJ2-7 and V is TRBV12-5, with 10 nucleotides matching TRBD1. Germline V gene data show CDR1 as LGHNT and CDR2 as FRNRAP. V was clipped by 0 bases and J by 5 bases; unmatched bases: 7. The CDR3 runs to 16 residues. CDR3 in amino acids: CASGLVLGQGRDEQYF. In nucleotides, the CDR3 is TGTGCTAGTGGTTTGGTACTGGGACAGGGGCGAGACGAGCAGTACTTC.

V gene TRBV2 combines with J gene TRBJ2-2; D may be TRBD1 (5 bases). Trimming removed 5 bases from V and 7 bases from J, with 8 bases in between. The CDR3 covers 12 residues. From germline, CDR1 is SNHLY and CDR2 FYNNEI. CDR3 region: CASSQDSGELFF. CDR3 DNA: TGTGCCAGCAGTCAAGACAGCGGGGAGCTGTTTTTT.

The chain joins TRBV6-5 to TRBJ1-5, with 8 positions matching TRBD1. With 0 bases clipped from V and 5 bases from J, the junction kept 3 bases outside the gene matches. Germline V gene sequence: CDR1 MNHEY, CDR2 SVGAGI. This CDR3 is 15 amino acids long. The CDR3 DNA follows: TGTGCCAGCAGTTACTCGGGGACAGGAGATCAGCCCCAGCATTTT. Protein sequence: CASSYSGTGDQPQHF.

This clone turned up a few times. The CDR3 sequence is CASTGMGGYTF. Here the CDR3 DNA reads TGTGCCAGCACAGGGATGGGTGGCTACACCTTC. The V gene is TRBV28, the J gene TRBJ1-2, with D possibly being TRBD1 (5 bases). The CDR3 totals 11 residues. V shed 7 bases and J shed 7 bases, with 10 bases lying between them. Germline V gives CDR1 MDHEN, CDR2 SYDVKM.

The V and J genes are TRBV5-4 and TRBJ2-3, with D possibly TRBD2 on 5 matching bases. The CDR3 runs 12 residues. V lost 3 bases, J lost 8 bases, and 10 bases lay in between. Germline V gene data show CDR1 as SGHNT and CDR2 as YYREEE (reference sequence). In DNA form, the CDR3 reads TGTGCCAGCAGCTCCCAAGGAGGTACGCAGTATTTT. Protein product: CASSSQGGTQYF.

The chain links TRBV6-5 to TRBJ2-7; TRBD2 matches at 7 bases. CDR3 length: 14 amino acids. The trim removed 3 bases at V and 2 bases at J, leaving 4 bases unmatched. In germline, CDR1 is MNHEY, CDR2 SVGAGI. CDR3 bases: TGTGCCAGCAGTTATACTAGCGAAACCTACGAGCAGTACTTC. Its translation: CASSYTSETYEQYF.

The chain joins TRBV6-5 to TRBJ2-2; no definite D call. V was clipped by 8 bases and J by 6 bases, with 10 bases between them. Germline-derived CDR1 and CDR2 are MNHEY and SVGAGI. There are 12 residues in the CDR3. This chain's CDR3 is CASALGPGELFF. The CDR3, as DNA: TGTGCCAGCGCTCTGGGCCCCGGGGAGCTGTTTTTT.

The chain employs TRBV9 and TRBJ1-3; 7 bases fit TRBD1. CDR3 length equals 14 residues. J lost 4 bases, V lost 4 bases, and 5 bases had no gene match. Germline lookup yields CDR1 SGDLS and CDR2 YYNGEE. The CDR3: CASSRQGEGNTIYF. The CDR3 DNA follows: TGTGCCAGCAGCAGACAGGGCGAGGGAAACACCATATATTTT.

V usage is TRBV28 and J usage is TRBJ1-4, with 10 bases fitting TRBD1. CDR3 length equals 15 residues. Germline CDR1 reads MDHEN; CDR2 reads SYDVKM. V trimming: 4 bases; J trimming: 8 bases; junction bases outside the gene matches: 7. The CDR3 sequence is CASSSTGTGVEKLFF. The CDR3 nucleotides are TGTGCCAGCAGTTCTACCGGGACAGGGGTCGAAAAACTGTTTTTT.

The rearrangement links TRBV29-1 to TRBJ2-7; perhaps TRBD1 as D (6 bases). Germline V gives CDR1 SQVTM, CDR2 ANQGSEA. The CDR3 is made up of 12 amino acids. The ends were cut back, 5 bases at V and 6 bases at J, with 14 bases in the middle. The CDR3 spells CSVNIIRGEQYF. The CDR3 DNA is TGCAGCGTTAACATTATCAGGGGCGAGCAGTACTTC.

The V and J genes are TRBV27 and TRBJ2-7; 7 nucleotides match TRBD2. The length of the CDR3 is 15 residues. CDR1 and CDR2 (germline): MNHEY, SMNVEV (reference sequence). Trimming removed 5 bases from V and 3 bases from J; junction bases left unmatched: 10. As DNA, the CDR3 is TGTGCCAGCAGTACCGGGGGGTCCCCCTTCTACGAGCAGTACTTC. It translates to CASSTGGSPFYEQYF.

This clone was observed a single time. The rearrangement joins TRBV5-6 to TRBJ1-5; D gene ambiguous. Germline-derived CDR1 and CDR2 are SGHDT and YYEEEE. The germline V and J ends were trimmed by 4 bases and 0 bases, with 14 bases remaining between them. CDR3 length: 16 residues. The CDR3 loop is CASSNFMDSSNQPQHF. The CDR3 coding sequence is TGTGCCAGCAGCAACTTTATGGACTCTAGCAATCAGCCCCAGCATTTT.